The 24 T cell receptor beta chains reported below all come from one sample, sequenced in a study of T-cell memory formation after mild COVID-19. TCRdb re-called the 5' RACE reads with MiXCR, one entry per CDR3 protein. The data contain 140,000 to 150,000 distinct CDR3 sequences, 20% to 25% of them seen just once; the ten biggest clones take up approximately 25%. Sequencing input: PBMCs or a T cell subset sorted from them (not recorded which). Receptors were obtained from an adult woman who had mild COVID-19 (a few samples of this study predate the infection). Cell type and time point are not known.

This clonotype was seen a handful of times. The chain uses TRBV7-9 and TRBJ2-7; D is unclear. The CDR3 consists of 14 residues. Germline loops: CDR1 SEHNR, CDR2 FQNEAQ (reference sequence). Trimming removed 3 bases at V and 0 bases at J, with 9 bases between. The CDR3 region has the DNA TGTGCCAGCAGCTTCGAGGACGGCTCCTACGAGCAGTACTTC. Protein: CASSFEDGSYEQYF.

In this sample, this clonotype turned up a few times. The CDR3 DNA reads as TGTGCCAGCAGCTTAAAGTTAGGGGGGCCGAGCACAGATACGCAGTATTTT. It specifies CASSLKLGGPSTDTQYF. The J gene is TRBJ2-3, the V gene TRBV7-3, with D perhaps given as TRBD1 or TRBD2 (6 bases each). Germline CDR1 and CDR2: SGHTA and FQGTGA. The CDR3 is 17 residues long. The V and J ends lost 1 base and 0 bases respectively, with 14 bases between them.

Comment on this clonotype: At one of its ends the junction is not consistent with the germline gene, which may arise from a read error. The chain combines TRBV4-2 with TRBJ1-1, with D unresolved. The CDR3 sequence is 15 residues long. Germline CDR1 LGHNA, CDR2 YNFKEQ. CDR3 sequence reads: CASSQDIPVNPEAFF. In DNA, the CDR3 is TGTGCCAGCAGCCAAGATATACCGGTGAACCCTGAAGCTTTCTTT.

The gene calls are TRBV19 and TRBJ2-5; D remains ambiguous. This CDR3 region has 13 residues. Looked up from germline, CDR1 is LNHDA and CDR2 is SQIVND (reference sequence). Trimming removed 4 bases at V and 7 bases at J, with 13 bases between. CDR3 DNA sequence: TGTGCCAGTAGTACCCACGTCGTAGGGACCCAGTACTTC. It encodes CASSTHVVGTQYF. The full variable domain, its missing parts supplied by reference TRBV19 and TRBJ2-5, is DGGITQSPKYLFRKEGQNVTLSCEQNLNHDAMYWYRQDPGQGLRLIYYSQIVNDFQKGDIAEGYSVSREKKESFPLTVTSAQKNPTAFYLCASSTHVVGTQYFGPGTRLLVL.

This clonotype turned up a few times. The chain recombines TRBV29-1 with TRBJ1-1, with 9 bases identical to TRBD1. Losses at the gene ends were 6 bases for V and 13 bases for J; bases not matched to a gene: 12. The CDR3 is 12 residues long. Germline loops: CDR1 SQVTM, CDR2 ANQGSEA. This chain's CDR3 is CSVETGGLKSFF. For the CDR3, the DNA is TGCAGCGTGGAGACAGGGGGTCTAAAGAGTTTCTTT.

This clonotype was observed a few times. V and J are TRBV5-6 and TRBJ1-1, with 7 bases matching TRBD1. CDR1 and CDR2 (germline): SGHDT, YYEEEE. The CDR3 totals 12 residues. J was trimmed by 8 bases and V by 7 bases; bases with no gene match: 8. CDR3 in DNA: TGTGCCAGCGGACCAGGGGGGCCCGAAGCTTTCTTT. The encoded protein is CASGPGGPEAFF. Full variable domain (remainder filled in from reference TRBV5-6 and TRBJ1-1): DAGVTQSPTHLIKTRGQQVTLRCSPKSGHDTVSWYQQALGQGPQFIFQYYEEEERQRGNFPDRFSGHQFPNYSSELNVNALLLGDSALYLCASGPGGPEAFFGQGTRLTVV.

This clonotype showed up just a few times. The chain combines TRBV7-6 with TRBJ1-6; TRBD1 aligns across 11 bases. Trimming at V came to 9 bases and at J to 5 bases, leaving 3 bases not matched to a gene. Germline CDR1 and CDR2: SGHVS and FNYEAQ. CDR3 length equals 14 residues. The CDR3 nucleotides are TGTGCCAGTGGGACAGGGGGTGATAATTCACCCCTCCACTTT. Its protein product is CASGTGGDNSPLHF.

V and J are TRBV2 and TRBJ2-2; D gene unclear. Per the germline V gene, CDR1 is SNHLY and CDR2 is FYNNEI. The V end lost 4 bases, the J end lost 1 base, and 7 bases lay between the germline ends. This CDR3 region has 14 residues. The CDR3 region has the DNA TGTGCCAGCAGTGTGGGTGTGAACACCGGGGAGCTGTTTTTT. Protein sequence: CASSVGVNTGELFF.

V and J are TRBV12-3 or TRBV12-4 and TRBJ2-3; D unclear. V dropped 3 bases and J dropped 6 bases, with 10 bases sitting between them. The CDR3 is 13 amino acids. The CDR3 DNA reads as TGTGCCAGCAGTTTCTTACCCCTGGATACGCAGTATTTT. Translation gives CASSFLPLDTQYF.

This clonotype was counted once. The V call is TRBV5-4, the J call TRBJ2-3, with 11 bases that match TRBD2. The V gene end was trimmed by 3 bases and the J gene end by 5 bases; junction bases not matched to a gene: 8. The CDR3 is made up of 16 amino acids. Looked up from germline, CDR1 is SGHNT and CDR2 is YYREEE (reference sequence). The DNA of the CDR3 is TGTGCCAGCAGCTGGGATAGCGGGAGGGCCATAGATACGCAGTATTTT. As protein: CASSWDSGRAIDTQYF.

The chain couples TRBV28 to TRBJ2-3; D is possibly TRBD2 (7 bases). The CDR3 sequence is 16 residues long. V lost 2 bases to trimming and J lost 3 bases, with 15 bases between them. The V gene's germline CDR1 is MDHEN and CDR2 SYDVKM. The CDR3 sequence is CASSLEGGGLTDTQYF. The CDR3 region has the DNA TGTGCCAGCAGTTTAGAAGGGGGAGGGCTTACAGATACGCAGTATTTT.

This clonotype has a handful of counts. This sequence joins TRBV9 and TRBJ2-7; the D gene is possibly TRBD1 (6 bases). Trimming shortened V by 0 bases and J by 0 bases, and 10 bases separated the two germline ends. CDR3 length: 15 amino acids. CDR1 is SGDLS, CDR2 YYNGEE, per germline. The CDR3 sequence is CASSVDPDSSYEQYF. The CDR3 DNA follows: TGTGCCAGCAGCGTAGACCCGGACAGCTCCTACGAGCAGTACTTC. The whole variable domain, filled in from reference TRBV9 and TRBJ2-7, reads DSGVTQTPKHLITATGQRVTLRCSPRSGDLSVYWYQQSLDQGLQFLIQYYNGEERAKGNILERFSAQQFPDLHSELNLSSLELGDSALYFCASSVDPDSSYEQYFGPGTRLTVT.

This clonotype has only a few counts. The chain joins TRBV15 to TRBJ2-7; D is ambiguous. V lost 3 bases and J 3 bases, leaving 6 bases between the germline ends. This CDR3 has 12 residues. Germline CDR1 and CDR2: LNHNV and YYDKDF (reference sequence). The chain's CDR3 is CATSSTGYEQYF. The CDR3, as DNA: TGTGCCACCAGCAGTACGGGCTACGAGCAGTACTTC.

The chain combines TRBV20-1 with TRBJ2-5, with 9 bases fitting TRBD2. Germline V lookup: CDR1 DFQATT, CDR2 SNEGSKA (reference sequence). CDR3 length: 15 residues. Written as DNA, the CDR3 is TGCAGCCCGTGGGAGGGGACTAGCTTAAAAGAGACCCAGTACTTC. This gives the protein CSPWEGTSLKETQYF.

The genes are TRBV5-1 and TRBJ1-1; no reliable D call. From germline, CDR1 is SGHRS and CDR2 YFSETQ. V gave up 2 bases and J gave up 1 base, with 9 bases separating them. This CDR3 has 14 amino acids. The CDR3 sequence is CASSFMGGNTEAFF. In DNA form, the CDR3 reads TGCGCCAGCAGCTTTATGGGCGGGAACACTGAAGCTTTCTTT.

The J gene is TRBJ1-2, the V gene TRBV10-2; D perhaps matches TRBD1 (5 bases). V was shortened by 6 bases and J by 8 bases, with 22 bases between the two germline ends. The length of the CDR3 is 15 residues. CDR1 is WSHSY and CDR2 is SAAADI in the germline V gene. This CDR3 reads CASSDSRPGRSGYTF. Written as DNA, the CDR3 is TGCGCCAGCAGCGACTCTCGACCGGGACGGTCGGGCTACACCTTC.

J is TRBJ2-1 and V is TRBV29-1; 13 bases agree with TRBD2. Germline V gene sequence: CDR1 SQVTM, CDR2 ANQGSEA. The junction had 3 bases not matched to a gene; V was cut back by 3 bases and J by 4 bases. The CDR3 consists of 15 residues. DNA of the CDR3: TGCAGCGTTGAGGGGACTAGCGGGAATTACAATGAGCAGTTCTTC. Residues: CSVEGTSGNYNEQFF.

The rearrangement uses TRBV7-8 and TRBJ2-7; tentative D call: TRBD1 (6 bases). CDR1 is SGHVS, CDR2 FQNEAQ, per germline. This CDR3 has 16 residues. Trimming shortened V by 2 bases and J by 8 bases, and 22 bases separated the two germline ends. CDR3 amino acids: CASSLPTDHRALQQYF. CDR3 coding DNA: TGTGCCAGCAGCTTACCCACCGACCACAGGGCCCTTCAGCAGTACTTC. The whole variable domain, remainder taken from reference TRBV7-8 and TRBJ2-7, is GAGVSQSPRYKVAKRGQDVALRCDPISGHVSLFWYQQALGQGPEFLTYFQNEAQLDKSGLPSDRFFAERPEGSVSTLKIQRTQQEDSAVYLCASSLPTDHRALQQYFGPGTRLTVT.

This clonotype has ten or more counts. One end of the junction varies from germline; a read error may be responsible. CDR3 nucleotide sequence: TGCGCCAGCAGCTTGGAGGGTTTAAACACTGAAGCTTTCTTT. Translation: CASSLEGLNTEAFF. V gene TRBV5-6 combines with J gene TRBJ1-1, with unresolved D. Germline CDR1 and CDR2: SGHDT and YYEEEE. There are 14 residues in the CDR3.

This clonotype was seen repeatedly, ten times or more. The CDR3: CASSSPSPGTDTQYF. The CDR3, as DNA: TGTGCCAGCAGCTCCCCTAGCCCCGGCACAGATACGCAGTATTTT. The chain employs TRBV7-6 and TRBJ2-3; tentatively, D is TRBD2 (5 bases). Germline CDR1 SGHVS, CDR2 FNYEAQ. V was cut by 4 bases and J by 1 base, with 12 bases left in between. This CDR3 is 15 amino acids long.

The V and J genes are TRBV9 and TRBJ2-7; D is possibly TRBD1 (6 bases). The germline V gene has CDR1 SGDLS and CDR2 YYNGEE. There are 14 residues in the CDR3. V lost 3 bases and J lost 0, with 10 bases in between. CDR3 sequence: CASSGAGASYEQYF. Here the CDR3 DNA reads TGTGCCAGCAGCGGAGCAGGGGCCTCCTACGAGCAGTACTTC.

This clonotype was found a few times. This CDR3 is CSVDRNTEAFF. CDR3 bases: TGCAGCGTTGACAGGAACACTGAAGCTTTCTTT. The chain couples TRBV29-1 to TRBJ1-1, with D hard to call. Trimming left V 3 bases short and J 1 base short, with 3 bases between. CDR1 and CDR2 (germline): SQVTM, ANQGSEA. There are 11 residues in the CDR3.

The CDR3 here is CASSLLASGLYEQYF. CDR3 nucleotides: TGTGCCAGCAGCTTATTGGCTAGCGGGCTCTACGAGCAGTACTTC. The rearrangement joins TRBV11-2 to TRBJ2-7; 8 bases match TRBD2. The length of the CDR3 is 15 residues. Germline CDR1 is SGHAT and CDR2 is FQNNGV. The V segment lost 2 bases and the J segment 3 bases; nucleotides outside the gene matches: 6.

Many counts were recorded for this clonotype. The rearrangement links TRBV7-8 to TRBJ2-7; maybe TRBD1 (6 bases). The CDR3 totals 14 residues. V shed 1 base and J shed 3 bases, with 10 bases lying between them. The V gene's germline CDR1 is SGHVS and CDR2 FQNEAQ. CDR3 sequence reads: CASSLDRVGYEQYF. CDR3 DNA sequence: TGTGCCAGCAGCTTAGACAGGGTCGGCTACGAGCAGTACTTC.